The clone carrying this T cell receptor beta chain was seen repeatedly, ten times or more. Its antigen is still unknown. Germline assignment: CDR1 SGHDT and CDR2 YYEEEE. Trimming removed 5 bases from V and 0 bases from J; junction bases left unmatched: 7. The CDR3 loop spans 16 amino acids. This sample is part of a study of neurological immune-mediated disorders. Study observations and caveats: It was HTLV-1-associated myelopathy that showed the most TCR clonal expansion, while multiple sclerosis showed the least, falling below healthy controls. The study found no CDR3 amino acid sequences shared by expanded clones across subjects, suggesting private repertoires in all groups.

MiXCR, run by TCRdb on the 5' RACE reads, gives a single entry per CDR3 protein. The data show around 42,000 distinct CDR3 sequences, roughly 13% seen once. Time point reported: longitudinal time-point 3. Sequenced: PBMCs. This receptor was identified in a man younger than 45 in good health. The chain joins TRBV5-6 to TRBJ1-4, with 7 bases that match TRBD1. The CDR3 reads CASRKTGLATNEKLFF. DNA for the CDR3: TGTGCCAGCAGAAAGACAGGGCTTGCAACTAATGAAAAACTGTTTTTT.